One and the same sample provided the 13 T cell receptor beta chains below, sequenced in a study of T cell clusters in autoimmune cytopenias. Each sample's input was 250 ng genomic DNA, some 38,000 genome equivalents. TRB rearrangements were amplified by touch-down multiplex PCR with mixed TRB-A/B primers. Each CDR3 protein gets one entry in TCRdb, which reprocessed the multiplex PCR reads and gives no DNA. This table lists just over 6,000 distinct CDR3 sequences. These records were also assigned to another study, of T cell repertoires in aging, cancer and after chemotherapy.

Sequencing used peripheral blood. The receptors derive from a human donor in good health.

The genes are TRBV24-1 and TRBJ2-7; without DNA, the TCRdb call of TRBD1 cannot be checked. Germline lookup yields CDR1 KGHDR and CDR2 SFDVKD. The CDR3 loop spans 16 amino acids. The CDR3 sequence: CATSEPGPKLYNEQYF.

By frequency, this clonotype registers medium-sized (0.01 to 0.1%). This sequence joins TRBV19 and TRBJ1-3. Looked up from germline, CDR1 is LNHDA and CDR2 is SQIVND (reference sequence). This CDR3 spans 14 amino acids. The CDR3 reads CASSIEGRRNTIYF.

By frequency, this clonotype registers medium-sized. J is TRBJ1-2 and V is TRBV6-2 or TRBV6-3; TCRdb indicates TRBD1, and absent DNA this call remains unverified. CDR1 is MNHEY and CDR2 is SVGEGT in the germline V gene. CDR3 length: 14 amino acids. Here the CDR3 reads CASSLGMGVYGYTF.

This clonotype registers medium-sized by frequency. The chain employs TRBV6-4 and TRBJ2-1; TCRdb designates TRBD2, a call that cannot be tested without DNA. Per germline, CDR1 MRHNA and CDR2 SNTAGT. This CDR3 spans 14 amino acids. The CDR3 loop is CASSDLAGTNEQFF.

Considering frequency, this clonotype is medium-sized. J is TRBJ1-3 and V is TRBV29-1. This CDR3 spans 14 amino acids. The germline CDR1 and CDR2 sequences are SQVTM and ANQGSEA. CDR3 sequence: CSVGSGASGNTIYF.

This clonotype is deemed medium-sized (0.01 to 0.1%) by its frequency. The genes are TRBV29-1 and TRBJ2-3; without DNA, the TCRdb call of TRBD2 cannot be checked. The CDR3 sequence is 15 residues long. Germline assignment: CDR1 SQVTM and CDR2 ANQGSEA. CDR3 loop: CSVDEGRGKTDTQYF.

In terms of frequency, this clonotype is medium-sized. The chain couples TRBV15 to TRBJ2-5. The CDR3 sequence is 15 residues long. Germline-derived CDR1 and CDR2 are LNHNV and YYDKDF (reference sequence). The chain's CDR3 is CATSRDPGYQETQYF.

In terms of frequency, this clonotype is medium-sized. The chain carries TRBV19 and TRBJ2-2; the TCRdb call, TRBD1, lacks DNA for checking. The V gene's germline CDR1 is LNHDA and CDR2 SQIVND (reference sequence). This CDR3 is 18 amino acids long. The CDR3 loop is CASTPGDSSNENTGELFF.

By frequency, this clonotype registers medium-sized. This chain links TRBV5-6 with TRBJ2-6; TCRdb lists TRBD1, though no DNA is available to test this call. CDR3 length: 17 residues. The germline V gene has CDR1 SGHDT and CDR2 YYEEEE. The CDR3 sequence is CASSFRQGRAGANVLTF.

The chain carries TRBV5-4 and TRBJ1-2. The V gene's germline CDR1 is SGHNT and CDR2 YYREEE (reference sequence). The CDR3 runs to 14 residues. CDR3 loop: CASSLAISSTGYTF.

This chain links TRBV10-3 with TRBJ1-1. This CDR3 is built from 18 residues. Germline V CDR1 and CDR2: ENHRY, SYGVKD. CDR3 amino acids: CAISESLRRGTPATEAFF.

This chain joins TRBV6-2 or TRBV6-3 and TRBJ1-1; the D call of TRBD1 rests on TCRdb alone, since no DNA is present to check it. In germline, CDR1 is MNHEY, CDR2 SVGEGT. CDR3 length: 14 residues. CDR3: CASSPQELNTEAFF.

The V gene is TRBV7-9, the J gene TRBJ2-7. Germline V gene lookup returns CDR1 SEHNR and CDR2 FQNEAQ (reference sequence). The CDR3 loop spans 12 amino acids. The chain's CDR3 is CASSFQSYEQYF.